This T cell receptor (beta chain) came from a study of blood T cell repertoires in COVID-19. J gave up 9 bases and V 5 bases, and 12 bases lay outside the gene matches. There are 15 residues in the CDR3. The germline V gene encodes CDR1 SGHTA and CDR2 FQGTGA. Only in-frame clones appear in the TCRdb table, and some are missing; sequencing was by immunoSEQ multiplex PCR. Found here are hundreds of thousands of clones, more than 75% of them singletons; the top ten hold around 2%. Sequencing was done on a sample of PBMCs or T cells enriched from blood (not recorded which). The chain recombines TRBV7-3 with TRBJ2-7, with 11 positions matching TRBD2. The TCR was taken from a woman aged 60 to 75 in a cohort exposed to, infected with or recovered from COVID-19 (not recorded which). The CDR3 coding sequence is TGTGCCAGCAGCCTCCCCGTAGCGGGGGGGTCTTGGCAGTACTTC. Amino acids: CASSLPVAGGSWQYF.